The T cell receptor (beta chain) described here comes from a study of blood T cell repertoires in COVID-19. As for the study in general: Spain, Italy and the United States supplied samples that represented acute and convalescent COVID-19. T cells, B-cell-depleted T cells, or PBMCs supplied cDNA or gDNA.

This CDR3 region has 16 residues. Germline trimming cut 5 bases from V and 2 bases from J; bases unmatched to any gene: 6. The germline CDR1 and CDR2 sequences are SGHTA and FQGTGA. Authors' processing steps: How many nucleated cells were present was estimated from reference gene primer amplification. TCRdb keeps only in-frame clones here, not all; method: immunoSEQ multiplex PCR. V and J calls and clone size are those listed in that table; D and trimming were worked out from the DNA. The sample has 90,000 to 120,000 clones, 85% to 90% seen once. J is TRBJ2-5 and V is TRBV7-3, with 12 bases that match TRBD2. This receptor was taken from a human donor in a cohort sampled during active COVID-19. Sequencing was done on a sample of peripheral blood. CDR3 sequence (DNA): TGTGCCAGCAGCCCGACGACTAGCGGGGGACAAGAGACCCAGTACTTC. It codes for CASSPTTSGGQETQYF. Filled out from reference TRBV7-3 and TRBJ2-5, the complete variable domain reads GAGVSQTPSNKVTEKGKYVELRCDPISGHTALYWYRQSLGQGPEFLIYFQGTGAADDSGLPNDRFFAVRPEGSVSTLKIQRTERGDSAVYLCASSPTTSGGQETQYFGPGTRLLVL.